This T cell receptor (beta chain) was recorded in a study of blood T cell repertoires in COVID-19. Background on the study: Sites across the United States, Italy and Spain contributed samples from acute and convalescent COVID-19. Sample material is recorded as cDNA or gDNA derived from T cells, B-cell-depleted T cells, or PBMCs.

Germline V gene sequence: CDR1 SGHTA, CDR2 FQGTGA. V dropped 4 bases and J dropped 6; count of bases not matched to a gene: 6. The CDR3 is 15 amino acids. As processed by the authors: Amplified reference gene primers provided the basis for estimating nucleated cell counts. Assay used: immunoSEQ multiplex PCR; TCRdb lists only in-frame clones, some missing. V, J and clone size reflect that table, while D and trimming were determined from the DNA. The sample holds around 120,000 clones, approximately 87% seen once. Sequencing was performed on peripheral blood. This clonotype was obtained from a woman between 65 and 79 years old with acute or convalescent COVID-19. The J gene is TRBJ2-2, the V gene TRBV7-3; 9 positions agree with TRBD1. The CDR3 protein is CASSSQGAPPGELFF. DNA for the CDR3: TGTGCCAGCAGCTCACAGGGGGCGCCTCCCGGGGAGCTGTTTTTT.